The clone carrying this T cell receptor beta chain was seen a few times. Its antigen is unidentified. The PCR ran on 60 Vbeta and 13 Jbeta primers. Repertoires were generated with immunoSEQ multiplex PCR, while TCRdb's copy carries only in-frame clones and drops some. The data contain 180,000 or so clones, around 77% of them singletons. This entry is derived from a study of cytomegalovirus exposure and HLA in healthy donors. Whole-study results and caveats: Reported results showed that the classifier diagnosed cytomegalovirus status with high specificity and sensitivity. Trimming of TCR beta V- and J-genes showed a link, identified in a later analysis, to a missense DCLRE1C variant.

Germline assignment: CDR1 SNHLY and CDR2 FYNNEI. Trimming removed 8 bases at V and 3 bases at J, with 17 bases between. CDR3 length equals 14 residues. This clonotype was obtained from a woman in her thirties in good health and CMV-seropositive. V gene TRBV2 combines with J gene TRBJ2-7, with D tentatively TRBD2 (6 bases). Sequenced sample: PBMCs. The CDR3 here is CASAGSSYDYEQYF. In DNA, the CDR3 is TGTGCCAGCGCCGGGAGCAGCTACGACTACGAGCAGTACTTC.